This T cell receptor beta chain originates from a study of OX40 agonist ivuxolimab in advanced cancers. Study-level results: Both CD4+ and CD8+ T cell populations in blood had undergone clonal expansion by week 6 at 0.1 to 3.0 mg/kg.

This clone was detected a few times. Its antigen remains unknown. The data were produced by immunoSEQ multiplex PCR, yet TCRdb's version contains in-frame clones alone and is incomplete. The data show about 60,000 clones, 75% to 90% seen once. This CDR3 is built from 15 residues. Trimming stripped 0 bases from V and 8 bases from J, with 16 bases between. Per the germline V gene, CDR1 is SGHDT and CDR2 is YYEEEE. Specimen: CD4+ or CD8+ T cells sorted from blood, collected in a trial of the OX40 agonist ivuxolimab. This clonotype was obtained from an adult with an advanced solid tumor such as melanoma, head and neck, liver or kidney cancer. This chain links TRBV5-6 with TRBJ2-3, with D perhaps TRBD2 (6 bases). The CDR3: CASSLAGLLGGTQYF. Here the CDR3 DNA reads TGTGCCAGCAGCTTGGCGGGACTTCTGGGTGGTACGCAGTATTTT.